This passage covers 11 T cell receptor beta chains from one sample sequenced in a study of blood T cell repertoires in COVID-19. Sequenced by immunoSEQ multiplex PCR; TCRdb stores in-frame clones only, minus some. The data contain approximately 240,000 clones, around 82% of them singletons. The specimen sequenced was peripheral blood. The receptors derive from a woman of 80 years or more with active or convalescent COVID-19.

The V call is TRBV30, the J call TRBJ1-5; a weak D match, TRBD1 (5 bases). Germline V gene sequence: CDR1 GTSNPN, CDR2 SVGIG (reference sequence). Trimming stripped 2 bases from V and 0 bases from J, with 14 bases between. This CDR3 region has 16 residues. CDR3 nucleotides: TGTGCCTGGAGTCGTTCAGGGATACCTAGCAATCAGCCCCAGCATTTT. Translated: CAWSRSGIPSNQPQHF.

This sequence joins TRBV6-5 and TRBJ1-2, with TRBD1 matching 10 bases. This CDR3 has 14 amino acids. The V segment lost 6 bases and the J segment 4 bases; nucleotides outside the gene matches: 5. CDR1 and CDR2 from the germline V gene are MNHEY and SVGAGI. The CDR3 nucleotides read TGTGCCAGCAGGGGACAGGGGCCCCCCTATGGCTACACCTTC. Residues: CASRGQGPPYGYTF.

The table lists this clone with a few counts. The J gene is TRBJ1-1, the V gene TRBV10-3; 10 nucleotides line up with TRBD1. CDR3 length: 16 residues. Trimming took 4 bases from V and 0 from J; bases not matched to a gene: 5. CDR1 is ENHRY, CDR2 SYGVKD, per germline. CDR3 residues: CAISGGQGGLNTEAFF. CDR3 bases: TGTGCCATCAGTGGAGGACAGGGGGGTCTGAACACTGAAGCTTTCTTT.

The CDR3 loop reads CASSRTGNTIYF. DNA of the CDR3: TGCGCCAGCAGCCGGACAGGAAACACCATATATTTT. The chain joins TRBV5-1 to TRBJ1-3; a weak D match, TRBD1 (5 bases). CDR1 and CDR2 (germline): SGHRS, YFSETQ. V was pared by 4 bases and J by 4 bases, with 6 bases between. The CDR3 loop spans 12 amino acids.

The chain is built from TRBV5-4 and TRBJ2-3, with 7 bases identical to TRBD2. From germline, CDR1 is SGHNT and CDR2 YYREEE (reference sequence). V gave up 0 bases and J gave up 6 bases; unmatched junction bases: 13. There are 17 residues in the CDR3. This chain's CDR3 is CASSLDPSGLPRDTQYF. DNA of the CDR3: TGTGCCAGCAGCTTGGACCCTAGCGGCCTCCCCCGCGATACGCAGTATTTT.

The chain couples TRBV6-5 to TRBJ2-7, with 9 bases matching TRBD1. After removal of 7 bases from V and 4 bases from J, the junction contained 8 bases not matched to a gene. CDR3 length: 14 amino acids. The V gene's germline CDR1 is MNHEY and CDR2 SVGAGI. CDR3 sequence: CASNEQGASYEQYF. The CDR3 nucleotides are TGTGCCAGCAACGAACAGGGGGCATCATACGAGCAGTACTTC.

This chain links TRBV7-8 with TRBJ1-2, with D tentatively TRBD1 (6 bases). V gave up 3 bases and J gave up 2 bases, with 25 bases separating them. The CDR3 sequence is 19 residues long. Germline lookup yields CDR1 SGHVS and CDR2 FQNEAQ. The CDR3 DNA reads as TGTGCCAGCAGCTTTAGTGGGCTCGCCGGGGACAACCTAAACTATGGCTACACCTTC. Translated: CASSFSGLAGDNLNYGYTF.

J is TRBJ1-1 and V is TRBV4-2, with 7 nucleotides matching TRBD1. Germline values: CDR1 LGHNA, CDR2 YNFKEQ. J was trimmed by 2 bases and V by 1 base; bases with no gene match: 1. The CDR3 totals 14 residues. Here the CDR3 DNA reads TGTGCCAGCAGCCAAGGACAGGGAAACACTGAAGCTTTCTTT. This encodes CASSQGQGNTEAFF.

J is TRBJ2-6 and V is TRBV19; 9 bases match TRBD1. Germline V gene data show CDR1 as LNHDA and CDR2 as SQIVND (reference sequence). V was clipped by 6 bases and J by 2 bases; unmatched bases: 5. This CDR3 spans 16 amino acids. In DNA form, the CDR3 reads TGTGCCAGTAGCCAACAGGGGGCACCTGGGGCCAACGTCCTGACTTTC. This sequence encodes CASSQQGAPGANVLTF. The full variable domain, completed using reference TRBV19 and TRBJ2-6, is DGGITQSPKYLFRKEGQNVTLSCEQNLNHDAMYWYRQDPGQGLRLIYYSQIVNDFQKGDIAEGYSVSREKKESFPLTVTSAQKNPTAFYLCASSQQGAPGANVLTFGAGSRLTVL.

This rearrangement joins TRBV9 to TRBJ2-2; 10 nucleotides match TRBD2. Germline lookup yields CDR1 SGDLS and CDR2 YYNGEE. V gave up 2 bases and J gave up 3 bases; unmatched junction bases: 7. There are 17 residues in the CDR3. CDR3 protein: CASSVSGGPPYTGELFF. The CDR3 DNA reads TGTGCCAGCAGCGTTAGCGGGGGGCCACCTTACACCGGGGAGCTGTTTTTT.

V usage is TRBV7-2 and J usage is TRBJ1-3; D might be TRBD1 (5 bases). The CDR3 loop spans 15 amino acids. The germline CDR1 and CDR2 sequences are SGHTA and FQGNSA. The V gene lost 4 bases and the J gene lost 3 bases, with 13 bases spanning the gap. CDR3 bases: TGTGCCAGCAGCTCGACCCGGGGGGATGGAAACACCATATATTTT. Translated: CASSSTRGDGNTIYF.